What follows are 15 T cell receptor beta chains derived from one specimen sequenced in a study of naive and memory T cell subsets. An equimolar mix of two oligonucleotides served as the beta constant-region primer for TRBC1 and TRBC2. The ligated cDNA underwent four PCR rounds using SP2 and nested alpha and beta constant-region primers. TCRdb passed the UMI-ligation and nested PCR reads through MiXCR, listing each CDR3 protein once. The table includes about 23,000 distinct CDR3 sequences, 8.5% to 10% detected once. The sequencing sample was made of central memory CD8+ T cells from blood. The receptor source for this set is a human donor in good health.

The rearrangement links TRBV28 to TRBJ2-1, with 7 bases matching TRBD2. Germline CDR1 and CDR2: MDHEN and SYDVKM. V was pared by 3 bases and J by 0 bases, with 8 bases of the junction left unmatched. This CDR3 has 17 amino acids. CDR3 sequence (DNA): TGTGCCAGCAGTTTCCCTCTAGCGGCCTCCTCCTACAATGAGCAGTTCTTC. Translated: CASSFPLAASSYNEQFF.

About this clonotype itself: A read error may explain this, as a much larger clone is one base away. V usage is TRBV3-1 and J usage is TRBJ1-2; D might be TRBD1 (5 bases). V dropped 0 bases and J dropped 6 bases, with 14 bases sitting between them. This CDR3 has 15 residues. Germline V gene sequence: CDR1 LGHDT, CDR2 YNNKEL (reference sequence). This chain's CDR3 is CASSQERWGGNGYTF. CDR3 DNA: TGTGCCAGCAGCCAAGAAAGATGGGGCGGGAATGGCTACACCTTC.

The chain couples TRBV12-3 or TRBV12-4 to TRBJ2-7; 7 bases align to TRBD2. This CDR3 spans 15 amino acids. The V and J ends lost 5 bases and 3 bases, in that order; junction bases with no gene match: 10. The CDR3 spells CASSLVGTINYEQYF. In nucleotides, the CDR3 is TGTGCCAGCAGTCTGGTCGGGACTATAAACTACGAGCAGTACTTC.

The chain recombines TRBV10-2 with TRBJ2-2, with D tentatively TRBD1 (6 bases). Trimming stripped 6 bases from V and 6 bases from J, with 8 bases between. The germline V gene encodes CDR1 WSHSY and CDR2 SAAADI. This CDR3 comprises 12 residues. CDR3 amino acids: CASRQGPGELFF. CDR3 nucleotides: TGCGCCAGCAGACAGGGTCCCGGGGAGCTGTTTTTT.

The sample holds many counts of this clonotype. This rearrangement joins TRBV7-2 to TRBJ1-4, with D possibly being TRBD1 (5 bases). In germline, CDR1 is SGHTA, CDR2 FQGNSA. V gave up 1 base and J gave up 8 bases, with 14 bases separating them. The CDR3 spans 15 residues. CDR3 protein: CASSLGDGYREKLFF. As DNA, the CDR3 is TGTGCCAGCAGCTTAGGGGACGGATATAGGGAAAAACTGTTTTTT.

This chain connects TRBV6-2 or TRBV6-3 to TRBJ1-5; no reliable D call. The CDR3 has 16 residues. Trimming shortened V by 2 bases and J by 3 bases, and 14 bases separated the two germline ends. The germline V gene has CDR1 MNHEY and CDR2 SVGEGT. Here the CDR3 reads CASSYDLPQDNQPQHF. The CDR3 DNA follows: TGTGCCAGCAGTTACGATTTACCTCAGGACAATCAGCCCCAGCATTTT.

In its sample, this clonotype was seen a few times. The V call is TRBV20-1, the J call TRBJ2-6; 8 positions match TRBD1. The CDR3 sequence is 18 residues long. Germline V gene lookup returns CDR1 DFQATT and CDR2 SNEGSKA (reference sequence). V shed 4 bases and J 6 bases; nucleotides not matched to a gene: 17. CDR3 nucleotide sequence: TGCAGTGCTATAATCAGGACAGGGCAGAACTGGGAGGCCAACGTCCTGACTTTC. Translating gives CSAIIRTGQNWEANVLTF.

With regard to this clonotype: Possible read error: a much larger clone is one base away. This sequence joins TRBV15 and TRBJ1-5; D is unclear. Trimming stripped 0 bases from V and 2 bases from J, with 8 bases between. The CDR3 has 15 amino acids. Germline V lookup: CDR1 LNHNV, CDR2 YYDKDF (reference sequence). In DNA, the CDR3 is TGTGCCACCAGCAGAGATCGGATAGGCAATCAGCCCCAGCATTTT. Residues: CATSRDRIGNQPQHF.

This clonotype was seen only a few times. The chain couples TRBV4-3 to TRBJ2-4; TRBD2 aligns across 8 bases. The germline V gene encodes CDR1 LGHNA and CDR2 YSLEER. CDR3 length equals 16 residues. V shed 0 bases, J shed 8 bases, and the junction held 9 bases outside the gene matches. The CDR3 nucleotides read TGCGCCAGCAGCCAAGATCAGATAGCGGGGAGTTACATTCAGTACTTC. This sequence encodes CASSQDQIAGSYIQYF.

This clonotype came up a few times. The rearrangement links TRBV11-2 to TRBJ2-7, with 9 bases matching TRBD1. CDR3 size: 15 residues. With V trimmed by 5 bases and J by 2 bases, 7 bases remained unmatched. Germline V gives CDR1 SGHAT, CDR2 FQNNGV. The CDR3: CASSPTGGLPYEQYF. DNA for the CDR3: TGTGCCAGCAGCCCGACAGGGGGACTTCCCTACGAGCAGTACTTC.

In this sample, this clonotype turned up many times. The V call is TRBV2, the J call TRBJ1-1; 9 bases align to TRBD1. The CDR3 covers 15 residues. Trimming at V came to 7 bases and at J to 7 bases, leaving 13 bases not matched to a gene. Germline V CDR1 and CDR2: SNHLY, FYNNEI. DNA of the CDR3: TGTGCCAGCAAAAGGTCCGCTACAGGGGGCAGTGAAGCTTTCTTT. It codes for CASKRSATGGSEAFF.

The J gene is TRBJ2-2, the V gene TRBV20-1; perhaps TRBD2 as D (6 bases). Trimming took off 0 bases at V and 6 bases at J, with 11 bases between the two ends. The CDR3 contains 14 residues. The germline CDR1 and CDR2 sequences are DFQATT and SNEGSKA (reference sequence). The CDR3 reads CSARDGRDAGELFF. CDR3 DNA: TGCAGTGCTAGAGATGGGCGGGATGCCGGGGAGCTGTTTTTT.

This clonotype has ten or more counts. V usage is TRBV10-3 and J usage is TRBJ2-2, with TRBD2 matching over 14 bases. V dropped 8 bases and J dropped 5; count of bases not matched to a gene: 4. This CDR3 has 15 residues. The germline V gene encodes CDR1 ENHRY and CDR2 SYGVKD. In nucleotides, the CDR3 is TGTGCCATCCCGGGACTAGCGGGAGTGACCGGGGAGCTGTTTTTT. It codes for CAIPGLAGVTGELFF.

The V and J genes are TRBV19 and TRBJ2-7, with 10 bases identical to TRBD2. With V trimmed by 5 bases and J by 7 bases, 5 bases remained unmatched. Germline V gene data show CDR1 as LNHDA and CDR2 as SQIVND (reference sequence). The CDR3 is 13 residues long. CDR3 protein: CASSSGLASEQYF. The CDR3 DNA follows: TGTGCCAGTAGTTCGGGACTAGCGAGTGAGCAGTACTTC.

The chain employs TRBV5-1 and TRBJ2-7; 7 nucleotides align to TRBD2. Germline CDR1 and CDR2: SGHRS and YFSETQ. The CDR3 is made up of 17 amino acids. V gave up 1 base and J gave up 4 bases; unmatched junction bases: 14. The CDR3 bases are TGCGCCAGCAGCTTGACTTGGGCGCAAGCGGGAACGTACGAGCAGTACTTC. Protein sequence: CASSLTWAQAGTYEQYF.